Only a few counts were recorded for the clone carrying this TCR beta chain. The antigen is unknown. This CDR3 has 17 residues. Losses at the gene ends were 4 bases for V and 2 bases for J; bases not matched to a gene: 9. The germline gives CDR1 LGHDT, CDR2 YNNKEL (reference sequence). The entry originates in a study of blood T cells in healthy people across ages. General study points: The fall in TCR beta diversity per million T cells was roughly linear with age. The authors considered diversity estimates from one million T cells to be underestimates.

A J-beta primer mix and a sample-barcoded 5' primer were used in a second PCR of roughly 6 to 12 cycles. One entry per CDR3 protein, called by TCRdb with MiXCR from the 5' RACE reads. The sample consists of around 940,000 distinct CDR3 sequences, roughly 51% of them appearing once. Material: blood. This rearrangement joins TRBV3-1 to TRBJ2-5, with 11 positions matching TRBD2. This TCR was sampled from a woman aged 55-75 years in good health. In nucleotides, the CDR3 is TGTGCCAGCAGCCCCCTGGGGACTAGCGGTCTACAAGAGACCCAGTACTTC. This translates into CASSPLGTSGLQETQYF.